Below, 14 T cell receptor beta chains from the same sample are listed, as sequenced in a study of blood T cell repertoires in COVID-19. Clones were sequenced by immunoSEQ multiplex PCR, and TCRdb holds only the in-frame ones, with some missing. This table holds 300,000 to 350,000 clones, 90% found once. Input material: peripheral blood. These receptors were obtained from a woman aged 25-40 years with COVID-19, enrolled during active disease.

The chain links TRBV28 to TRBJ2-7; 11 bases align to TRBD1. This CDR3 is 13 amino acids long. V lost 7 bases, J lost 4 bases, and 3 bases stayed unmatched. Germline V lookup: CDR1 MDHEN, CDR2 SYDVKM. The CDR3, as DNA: TGTGCCAGCACGGGGACAGGGGGTTACGAGCAGTACTTC. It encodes CASTGTGGYEQYF.

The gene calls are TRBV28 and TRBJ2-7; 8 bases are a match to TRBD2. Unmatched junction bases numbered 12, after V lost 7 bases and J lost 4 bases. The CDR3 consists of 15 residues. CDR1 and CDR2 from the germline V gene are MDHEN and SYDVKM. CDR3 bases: TGTGCCAGCAAAAACTGGGGGCGGGAGGCTTACGAGCAGTACTTC. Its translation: CASKNWGREAYEQYF.

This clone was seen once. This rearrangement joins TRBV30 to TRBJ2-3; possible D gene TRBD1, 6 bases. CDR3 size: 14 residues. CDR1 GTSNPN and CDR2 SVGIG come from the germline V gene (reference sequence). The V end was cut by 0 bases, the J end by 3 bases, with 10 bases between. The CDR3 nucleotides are TGTGCCTGGAGTGTAGGGCAGGGGACAGATACGCAGTATTTT. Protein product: CAWSVGQGTDTQYF.

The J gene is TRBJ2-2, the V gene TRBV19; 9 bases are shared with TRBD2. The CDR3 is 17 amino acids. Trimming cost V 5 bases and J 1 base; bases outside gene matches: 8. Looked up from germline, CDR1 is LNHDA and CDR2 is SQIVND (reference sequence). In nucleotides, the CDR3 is TGTGCCAGTAGTCCCCGACTAGCGGCACTGAACACCGGGGAGCTGTTTTTT. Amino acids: CASSPRLAALNTGELFF.

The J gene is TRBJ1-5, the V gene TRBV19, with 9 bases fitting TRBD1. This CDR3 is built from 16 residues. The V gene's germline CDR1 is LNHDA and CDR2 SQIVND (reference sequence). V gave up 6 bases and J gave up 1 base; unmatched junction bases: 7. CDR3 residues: CASRKGQGWSNQPQHF. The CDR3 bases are TGTGCCAGTAGGAAGGGACAGGGATGGAGCAATCAGCCCCAGCATTTT.

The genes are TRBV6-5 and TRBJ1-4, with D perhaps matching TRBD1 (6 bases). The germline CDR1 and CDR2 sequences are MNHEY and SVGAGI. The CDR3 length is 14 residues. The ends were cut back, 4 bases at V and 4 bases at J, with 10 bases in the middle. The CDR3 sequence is CASSFDRSNEKLFF. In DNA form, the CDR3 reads TGTGCCAGCAGTTTTGACAGGAGTAATGAAAAACTGTTTTTT.

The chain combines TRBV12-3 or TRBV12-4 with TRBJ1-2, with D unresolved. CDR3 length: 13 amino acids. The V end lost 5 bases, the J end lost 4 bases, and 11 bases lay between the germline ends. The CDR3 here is CASSHSGSYGYTF. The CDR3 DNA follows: TGTGCCAGCAGTCACAGCGGGTCCTATGGCTACACCTTC.

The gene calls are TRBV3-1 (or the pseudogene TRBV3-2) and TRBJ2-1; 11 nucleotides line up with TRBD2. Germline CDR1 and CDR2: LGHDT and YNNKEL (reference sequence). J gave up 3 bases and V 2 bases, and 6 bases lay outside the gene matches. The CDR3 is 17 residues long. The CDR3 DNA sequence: TGTGCCAGCAGCCAACTAGCGGGAGGCCCTAACTACAATGAGCAGTTCTTC. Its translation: CASSQLAGGPNYNEQFF.

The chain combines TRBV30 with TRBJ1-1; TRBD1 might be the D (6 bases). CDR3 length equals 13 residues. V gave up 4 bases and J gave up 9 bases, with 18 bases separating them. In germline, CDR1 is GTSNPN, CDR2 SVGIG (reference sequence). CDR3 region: CAWTRAGDGKAFF. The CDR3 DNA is TGTGCCTGGACAAGAGCAGGGGATGGTAAAGCTTTCTTT.

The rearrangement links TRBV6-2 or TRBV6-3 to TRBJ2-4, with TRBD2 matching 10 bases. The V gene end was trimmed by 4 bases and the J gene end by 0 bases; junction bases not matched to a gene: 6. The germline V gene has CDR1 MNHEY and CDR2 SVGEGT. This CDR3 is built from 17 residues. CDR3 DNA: TGTGCCAGCAGTTTCCGAGCGGGAGGGGTAGCCAAAAACATTCAGTACTTC. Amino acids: CASSFRAGGVAKNIQYF.

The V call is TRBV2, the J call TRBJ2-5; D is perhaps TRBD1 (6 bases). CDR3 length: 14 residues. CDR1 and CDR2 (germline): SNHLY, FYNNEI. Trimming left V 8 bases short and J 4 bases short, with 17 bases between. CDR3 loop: CASLRTDAGETQYF. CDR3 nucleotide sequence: TGTGCCAGCCTGCGGACAGACGCGGGAGAGACCCAGTACTTC. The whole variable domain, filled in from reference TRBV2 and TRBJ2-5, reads EPEVTQTPSHQVTQMGQEVILRCVPISNHLYFYWYRQILGQKVEFLVSFYNNEISEKSEIFDDQFSVERPDGSNFTLKIRSTKLEDSAMYFCASLRTDAGETQYFGPGTRLLVL.

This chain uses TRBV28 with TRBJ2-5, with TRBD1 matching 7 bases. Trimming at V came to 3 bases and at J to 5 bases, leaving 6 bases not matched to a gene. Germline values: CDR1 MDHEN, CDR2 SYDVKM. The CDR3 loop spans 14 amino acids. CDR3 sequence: CASSFPDRQETQYF. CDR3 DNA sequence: TGTGCCAGCAGTTTCCCGGACAGGCAGGAGACCCAGTACTTC.

The CDR3 loop is CAISRRGGSVNTGELFF. Written as DNA, the CDR3 is TGTGCCATCAGCCGAAGGGGGGGTAGCGTGAACACCGGGGAGCTGTTTTTT. V is TRBV10-3 and J is TRBJ2-2; weak D call: TRBD2 (7 bases). The V and J ends lost 6 bases and 1 base respectively, with 18 bases between them. The length of the CDR3 is 17 residues. Germline CDR1 and CDR2: ENHRY and SYGVKD.

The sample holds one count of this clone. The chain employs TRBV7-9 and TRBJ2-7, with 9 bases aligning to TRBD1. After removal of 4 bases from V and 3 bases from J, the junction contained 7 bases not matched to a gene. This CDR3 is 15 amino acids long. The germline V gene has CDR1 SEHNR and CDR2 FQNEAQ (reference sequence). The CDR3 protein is CASSSTRTGDYEQYF. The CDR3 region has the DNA TGTGCCAGCAGCTCGACCCGGACAGGGGACTACGAGCAGTACTTC.